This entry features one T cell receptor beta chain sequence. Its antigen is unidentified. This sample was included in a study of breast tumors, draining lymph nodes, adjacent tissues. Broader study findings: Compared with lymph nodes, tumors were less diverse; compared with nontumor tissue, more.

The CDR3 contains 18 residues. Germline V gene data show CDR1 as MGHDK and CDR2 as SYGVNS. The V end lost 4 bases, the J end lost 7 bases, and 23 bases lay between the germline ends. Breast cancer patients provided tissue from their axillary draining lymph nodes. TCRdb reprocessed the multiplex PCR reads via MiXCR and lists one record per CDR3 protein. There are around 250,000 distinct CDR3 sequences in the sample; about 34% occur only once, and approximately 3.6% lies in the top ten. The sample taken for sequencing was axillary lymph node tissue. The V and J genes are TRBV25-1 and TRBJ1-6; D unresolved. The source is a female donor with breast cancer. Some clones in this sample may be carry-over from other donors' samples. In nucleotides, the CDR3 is TGTGCCAGCAGTGCGGGCAGCCGGAGGGCCGGTGAAAATTCACCCCTCCACTTT. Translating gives CASSAGSRRAGENSPLHF.